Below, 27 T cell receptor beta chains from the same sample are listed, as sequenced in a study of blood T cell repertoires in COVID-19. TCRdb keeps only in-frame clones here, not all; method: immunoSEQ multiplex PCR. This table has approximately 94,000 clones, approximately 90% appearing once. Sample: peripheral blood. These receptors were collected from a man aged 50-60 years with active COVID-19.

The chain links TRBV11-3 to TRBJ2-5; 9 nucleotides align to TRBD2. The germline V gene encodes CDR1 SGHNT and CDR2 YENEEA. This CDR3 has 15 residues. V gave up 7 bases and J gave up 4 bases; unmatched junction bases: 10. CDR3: CASTKGLAGLETQYF. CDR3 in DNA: TGTGCCAGCACCAAAGGGCTAGCGGGATTAGAGACCCAGTACTTC.

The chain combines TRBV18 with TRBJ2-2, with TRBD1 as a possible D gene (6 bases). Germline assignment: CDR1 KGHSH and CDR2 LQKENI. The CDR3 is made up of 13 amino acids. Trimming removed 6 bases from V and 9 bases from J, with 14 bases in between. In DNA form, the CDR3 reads TGTGCCAGCTCGGCAGGGGACCACCGGGAGCTGTTTTTT. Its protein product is CASSAGDHRELFF.

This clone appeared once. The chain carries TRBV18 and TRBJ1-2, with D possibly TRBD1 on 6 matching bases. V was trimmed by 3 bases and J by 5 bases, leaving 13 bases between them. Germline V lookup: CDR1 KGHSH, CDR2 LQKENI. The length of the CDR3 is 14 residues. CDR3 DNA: TGTGCCAGCTCACCCATCGAACAGGGATATGGCTACACCTTC. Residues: CASSPIEQGYGYTF.

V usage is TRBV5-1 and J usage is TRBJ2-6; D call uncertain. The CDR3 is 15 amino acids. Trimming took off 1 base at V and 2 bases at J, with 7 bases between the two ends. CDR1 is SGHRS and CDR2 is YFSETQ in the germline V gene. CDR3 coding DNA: TGCGCCAGCAGCTTGTCACAGCCTGGGGCCAACGTCCTGACTTTC. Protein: CASSLSQPGANVLTF.

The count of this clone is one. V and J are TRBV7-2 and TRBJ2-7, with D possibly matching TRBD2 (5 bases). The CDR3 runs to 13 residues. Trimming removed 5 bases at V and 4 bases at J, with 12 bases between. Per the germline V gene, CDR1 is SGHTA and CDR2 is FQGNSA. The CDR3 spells CASSPRDGYEQYV. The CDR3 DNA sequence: TGTGCCAGCAGCCCGAGGGATGGATACGAGCAGTACGTC.

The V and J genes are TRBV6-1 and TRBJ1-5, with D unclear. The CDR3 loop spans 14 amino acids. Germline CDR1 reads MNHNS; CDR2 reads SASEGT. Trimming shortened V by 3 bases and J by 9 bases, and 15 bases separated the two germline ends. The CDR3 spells CASSERNGRRPQHF. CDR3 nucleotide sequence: TGTGCCAGCAGTGAGAGAAACGGAAGGAGGCCCCAGCATTTT.

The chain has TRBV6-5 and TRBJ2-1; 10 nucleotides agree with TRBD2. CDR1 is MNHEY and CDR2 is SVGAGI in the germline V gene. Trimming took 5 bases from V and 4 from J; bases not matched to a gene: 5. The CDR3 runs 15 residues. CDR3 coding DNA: TGTGCCAGCAGTCCAGCGGGAGGGAAATACAATGAGCAGTTCTTC. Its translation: CASSPAGGKYNEQFF.

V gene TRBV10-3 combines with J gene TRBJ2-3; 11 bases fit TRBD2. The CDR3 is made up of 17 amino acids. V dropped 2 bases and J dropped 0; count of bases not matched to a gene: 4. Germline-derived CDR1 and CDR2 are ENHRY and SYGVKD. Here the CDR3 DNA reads TGTGCCATCAGTGAGGGGGGACTAGCGGATAGCACAGATACGCAGTATTTT. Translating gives CAISEGGLADSTDTQYF.

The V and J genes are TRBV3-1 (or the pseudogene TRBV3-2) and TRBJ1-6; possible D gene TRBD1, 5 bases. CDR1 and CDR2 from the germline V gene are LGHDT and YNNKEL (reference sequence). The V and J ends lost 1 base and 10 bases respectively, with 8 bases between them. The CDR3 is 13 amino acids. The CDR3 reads CASSQARESPLHF. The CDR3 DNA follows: TGTGCCAGCAGCCAAGCCAGGGAATCACCCCTCCACTTT.

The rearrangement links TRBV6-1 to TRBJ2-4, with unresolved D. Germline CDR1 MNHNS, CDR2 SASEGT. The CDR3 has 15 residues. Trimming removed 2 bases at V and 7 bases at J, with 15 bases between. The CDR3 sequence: CASSEIGDSRNIQYF. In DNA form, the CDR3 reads TGTGCCAGCAGTGAAATTGGTGACTCTAGGAACATTCAGTACTTC.

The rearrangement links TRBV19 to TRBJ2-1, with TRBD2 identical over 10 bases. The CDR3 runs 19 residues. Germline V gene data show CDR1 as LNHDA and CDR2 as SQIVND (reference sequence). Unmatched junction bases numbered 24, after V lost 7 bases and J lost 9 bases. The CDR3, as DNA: TGTGCCAGTACCTATAGTAGCCTAGCGGGAGTTTCCCCCCGGCGTGAGCAGTTCTTC. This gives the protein CASTYSSLAGVSPRREQFF. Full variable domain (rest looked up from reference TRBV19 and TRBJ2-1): DGGITQSPKYLFRKEGQNVTLSCEQNLNHDAMYWYRQDPGQGLRLIYYSQIVNDFQKGDIAEGYSVSREKKESFPLTVTSAQKNPTAFYLCASTYSSLAGVSPRREQFFGPGTRLTVL.

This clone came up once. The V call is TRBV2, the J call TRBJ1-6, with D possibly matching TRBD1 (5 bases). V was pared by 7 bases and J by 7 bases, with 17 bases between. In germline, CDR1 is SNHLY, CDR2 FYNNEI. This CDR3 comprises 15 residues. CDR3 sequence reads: CASTPGGTANSPLHF. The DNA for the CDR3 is TGTGCCAGCACCCCTGGGGGGACGGCCAATTCACCCCTCCACTTT. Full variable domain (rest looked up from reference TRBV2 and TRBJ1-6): EPEVTQTPSHQVTQMGQEVILRCVPISNHLYFYWYRQILGQKVEFLVSFYNNEISEKSEIFDDQFSVERPDGSNFTLKIRSTKLEDSAMYFCASTPGGTANSPLHFGNGTRLTVT.

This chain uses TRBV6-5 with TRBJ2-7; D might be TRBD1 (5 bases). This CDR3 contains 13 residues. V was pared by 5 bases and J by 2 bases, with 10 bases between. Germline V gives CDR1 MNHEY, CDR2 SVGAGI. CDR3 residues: CASSKQVPYEQYV. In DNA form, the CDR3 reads TGTGCCAGCAGTAAACAGGTCCCCTACGAGCAGTACGTC.

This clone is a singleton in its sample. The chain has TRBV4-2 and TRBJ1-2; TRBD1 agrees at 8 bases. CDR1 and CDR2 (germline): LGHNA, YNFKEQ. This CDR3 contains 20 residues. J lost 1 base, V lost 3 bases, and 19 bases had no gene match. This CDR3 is CASSHTTGSDRGVGNYGYTF. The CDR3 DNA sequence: TGTGCCAGCAGCCACACCACGGGGTCAGACAGGGGAGTAGGTAACTATGGCTACACCTTC.

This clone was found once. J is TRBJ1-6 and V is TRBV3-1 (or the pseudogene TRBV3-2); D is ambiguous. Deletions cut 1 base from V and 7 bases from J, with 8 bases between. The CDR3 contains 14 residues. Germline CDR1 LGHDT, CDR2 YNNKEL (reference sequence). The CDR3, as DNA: TGTGCCAGCAGCCAAGCTGGGAGGAATTCACCCCTCCACTTT. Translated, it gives CASSQAGRNSPLHF.

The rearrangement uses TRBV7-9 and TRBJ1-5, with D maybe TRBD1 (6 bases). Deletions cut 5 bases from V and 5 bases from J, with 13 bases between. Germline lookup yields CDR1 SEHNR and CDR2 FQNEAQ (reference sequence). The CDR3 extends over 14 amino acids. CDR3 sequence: CASSHTDSHQPQHF. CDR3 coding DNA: TGTGCCAGCAGCCATACGGACAGTCATCAGCCCCAGCATTTT.

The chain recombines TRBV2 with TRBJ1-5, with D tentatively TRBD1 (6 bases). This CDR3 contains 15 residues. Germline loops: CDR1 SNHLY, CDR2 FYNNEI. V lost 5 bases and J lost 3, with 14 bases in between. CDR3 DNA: TGTGCCAGCAGTCCCACGACAGGCTTCAATCAGCCCCAGCATTTT. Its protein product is CASSPTTGFNQPQHF.

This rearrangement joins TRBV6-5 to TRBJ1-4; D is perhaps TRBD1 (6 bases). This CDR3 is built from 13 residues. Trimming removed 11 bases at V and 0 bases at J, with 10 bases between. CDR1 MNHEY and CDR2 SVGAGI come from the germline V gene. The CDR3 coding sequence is TGTGCCTACAGGGACCCAACTAATGAAAAACTGTTTTTT. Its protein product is CAYRDPTNEKLFF.

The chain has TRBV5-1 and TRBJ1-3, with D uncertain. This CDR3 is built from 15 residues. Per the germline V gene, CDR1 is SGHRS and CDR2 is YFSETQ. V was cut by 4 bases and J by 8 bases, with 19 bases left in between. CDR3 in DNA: TGCGCCAGCAGCGTGGACGGGAACTCAGCGGACACCATATATTTT. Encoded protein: CASSVDGNSADTIYF.

CDR3 bases: TGTGCCAGCAGCCAAGCCGGGGTGGGCAATCAGCCCCAGCATTTT. This gives the protein CASSQAGVGNQPQHF. This chain joins TRBV3-1 (or the pseudogene TRBV3-2) and TRBJ1-5; D gene ambiguous. Germline lookup yields CDR1 LGHDT and CDR2 YNNKEL (reference sequence). CDR3 length: 15 residues. With 1 base removed from V and 2 bases from J, the gap between germline ends came to 9 bases.

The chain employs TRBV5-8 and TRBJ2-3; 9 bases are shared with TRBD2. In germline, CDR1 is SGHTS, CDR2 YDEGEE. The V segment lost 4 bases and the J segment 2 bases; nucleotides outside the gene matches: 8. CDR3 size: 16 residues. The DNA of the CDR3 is TGTGCCAGCAGCGCTATTCGGACTAGCGTCACAGATACGCAGTATTTT. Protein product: CASSAIRTSVTDTQYF. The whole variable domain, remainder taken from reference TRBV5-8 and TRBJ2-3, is EAGVTQSPTHLIKTRGQQATLRCSPISGHTSVYWYQQALGLGLQFLLWYDEGEERNRGNFPPRFSGRQFPNYSSELNVNALELEDSALYLCASSAIRTSVTDTQYFGPGTRLTVL.

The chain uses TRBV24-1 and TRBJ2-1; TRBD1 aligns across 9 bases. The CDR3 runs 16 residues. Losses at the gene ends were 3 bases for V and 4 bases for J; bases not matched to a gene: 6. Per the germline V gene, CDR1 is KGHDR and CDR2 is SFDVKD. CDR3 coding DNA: TGTGCCACCAGTGATACCGGGACAGGGAGTTACAATGAGCAGTTCTTC. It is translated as CATSDTGTGSYNEQFF.

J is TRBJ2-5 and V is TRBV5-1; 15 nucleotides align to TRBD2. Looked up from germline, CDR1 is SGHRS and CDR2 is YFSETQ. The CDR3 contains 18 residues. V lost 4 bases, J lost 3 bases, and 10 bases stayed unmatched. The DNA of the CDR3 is TGCGCCAGCAGCCCGAACTCTGGACTAGCGGGAGGGGAAGAGACCCAGTACTTC. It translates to CASSPNSGLAGGEETQYF.

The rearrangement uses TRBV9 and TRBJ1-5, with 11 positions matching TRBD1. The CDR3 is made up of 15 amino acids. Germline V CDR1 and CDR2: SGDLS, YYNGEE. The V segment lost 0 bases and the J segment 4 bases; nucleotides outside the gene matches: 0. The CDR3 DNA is TGTGCCAGCAGCGTAGGGGACAGGGGGAATCAGCCCCAGCATTTT. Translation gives CASSVGDRGNQPQHF.

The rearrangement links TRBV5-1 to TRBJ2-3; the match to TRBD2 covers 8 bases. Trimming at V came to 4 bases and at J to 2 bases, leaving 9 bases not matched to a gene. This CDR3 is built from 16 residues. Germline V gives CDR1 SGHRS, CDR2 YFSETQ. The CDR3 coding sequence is TGCGCCAGCAGCGAGGGACTAGTTGGGGCCACAGATACGCAGTATTTT. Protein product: CASSEGLVGATDTQYF. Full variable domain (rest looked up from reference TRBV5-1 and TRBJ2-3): KAGVTQTPRYLIKTRGQQVTLSCSPISGHRSVSWYQQTPGQGLQFLFEYFSETQRNKGNFPGRFSGRQFSNSRSEMNVSTLELGDSALYLCASSEGLVGATDTQYFGPGTRLTVL.

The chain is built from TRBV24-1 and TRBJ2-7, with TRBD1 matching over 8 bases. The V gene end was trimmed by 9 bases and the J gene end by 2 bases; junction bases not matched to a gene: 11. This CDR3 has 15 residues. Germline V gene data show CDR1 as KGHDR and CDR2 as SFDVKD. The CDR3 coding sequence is TGTGCCACCCCAGGGGGCGGACAGGACCCCTACGAGCAGTACTTC. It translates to CATPGGGQDPYEQYF.

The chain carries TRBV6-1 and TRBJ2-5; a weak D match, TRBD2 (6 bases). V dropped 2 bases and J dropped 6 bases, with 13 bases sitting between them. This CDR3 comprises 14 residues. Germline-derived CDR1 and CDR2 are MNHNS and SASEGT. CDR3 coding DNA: TGTGCCAGCAGTGAAATCGGAGGGTTGAAGACCCAGTACTTC. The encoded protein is CASSEIGGLKTQYF.